The 27 T cell receptor beta chains reported below all come from one sample, sequenced in a study of T-cell reconstitution after alpha-beta-depleted transplantation in children. It was with unique molecular identifiers that the TCRbeta library was prepared. TCRdb itself ran the PCR reads through MiXCR, one entry per CDR3 protein. In the table there are about 470,000 distinct CDR3 sequences, about 45% of which are singletons. Sequencing used PBMCs, obtained before TCRalphabeta/CD19-depleted stem cell transplant. The receptors originated from a girl aged 2-10 years with aplastic anemia, due to receive a stem cell transplant.

J is TRBJ2-2 and V is TRBV29-1; perhaps TRBD2 as D (5 bases). Trimming left V 6 bases short and J 5 bases short, with 7 bases between. CDR3 length: 11 residues. Germline values: CDR1 SQVTM, CDR2 ANQGSEA. CDR3 region: CSVDFTGELFF. The CDR3 nucleotides read TGCAGCGTGGACTTTACCGGGGAGCTGTTTTTT.

The CDR3 protein is CASSVGTGGYNEQFF. CDR3 nucleotides: TGTGCCAGCAGTGTTGGGACAGGGGGATACAATGAGCAGTTCTTC. The gene calls are TRBV6-4 and TRBJ2-1, with 11 bases matching TRBD1. Germline V lookup: CDR1 MRHNA, CDR2 SNTAGT. The V segment lost 4 bases and the J segment 4 bases; nucleotides outside the gene matches: 3. There are 15 residues in the CDR3.

The chain joins TRBV6-1 to TRBJ2-7, with 7 bases identical to TRBD1. CDR1 is MNHNS, CDR2 SASEGT, per germline. J lost 7 bases, V lost 7 bases, and 13 bases had no gene match. CDR3 length: 14 amino acids. CDR3 residues: CASTRRQGVGEQYF. CDR3 nucleotides: TGTGCCAGCACCAGGAGACAGGGTGTCGGGGAGCAGTACTTC.

The chain links TRBV20-1 to TRBJ2-1; weak D call: TRBD2 (7 bases). The length of the CDR3 is 14 residues. The V end was cut by 1 base, the J end by 5 bases, with 12 bases between. From germline, CDR1 is DFQATT and CDR2 SNEGSKA (reference sequence). The CDR3 nucleotides read TGCAGTGCTAGAGGTTTCGGGGGGCACAATGAGCAGTTCTTC. This encodes CSARGFGGHNEQFF.

This clonotype was counted many times. The chain uses TRBV4-1 and TRBJ2-1, with 7 bases matching TRBD2. After removal of 0 bases from V and 6 bases from J, the junction contained 14 bases not matched to a gene. The CDR3 extends over 18 amino acids. The germline gives CDR1 MGHRA, CDR2 YSYEKL. CDR3 coding DNA: TGCGCCAGCAGCCAAGATGTCCCAGGGAAGCGGGAAGGCAATGAGCAGTTCTTC. Its translation is CASSQDVPGKREGNEQFF.

The chain uses TRBV20-1 and TRBJ2-3; perhaps D is TRBD1 or TRBD2 (6 bases each). CDR1 is DFQATT, CDR2 SNEGSKA, per germline (reference sequence). This CDR3 region has 15 residues. V gave up 3 bases and J gave up 1 base, with 14 bases separating them. CDR3 protein: CSASGGTPRTDTQYF. DNA for the CDR3: TGCAGTGCTAGTGGGGGGACACCCCGCACAGATACGCAGTATTTT.

The chain recombines TRBV5-1 with TRBJ2-7; TRBD1 aligns across 8 bases. This CDR3 spans 14 amino acids. Germline CDR1 is SGHRS and CDR2 is YFSETQ. Trimming at V came to 2 bases and at J to 6 bases, leaving 7 bases not matched to a gene. CDR3 in DNA: TGCGCCAGCAGCTTACGGACAGGGTTCGTCGAGCAGTACTTC. Translating gives CASSLRTGFVEQYF.

The chain combines TRBV6-1 with TRBJ2-3, with TRBD1 matching 7 bases. Germline assignment: CDR1 MNHNS and CDR2 SASEGT. The CDR3 is 15 amino acids. V lost 4 bases to trimming and J lost 2 bases; unmatched junction nucleotides: 6. This CDR3 is CASSAPGQPTDTQYF. CDR3 DNA sequence: TGTGCCAGCAGTGCCCCGGGACAGCCCACAGATACGCAGTATTTT.

This chain uses TRBV28 with TRBJ1-1, with D unresolved. Germline V lookup: CDR1 MDHEN, CDR2 SYDVKM. The CDR3 totals 11 residues. V was pared by 2 bases and J by 7 bases, with 5 bases between. Here the CDR3 reads CASSLNIEAFF. CDR3 DNA sequence: TGTGCCAGCAGTTTAAATATTGAAGCTTTCTTT.

The chain carries TRBV12-3 or TRBV12-4 and TRBJ2-7; 12 nucleotides line up with TRBD2. V gave up 5 bases and J gave up 5 bases; unmatched junction bases: 7. The CDR3 has 15 amino acids. Here the CDR3 reads CASSQTSGSKNEQYF. In DNA form, the CDR3 reads TGTGCCAGCAGTCAGACTAGCGGGAGCAAGAACGAGCAGTACTTC.

In this sample, this clonotype turned up once. The chain uses TRBV12-3 or TRBV12-4 and TRBJ1-5; D gene unclear. Trimming pared 6 bases from V and 9 bases from J, leaving 9 bases between. This CDR3 region has 11 residues. CDR3 in amino acids: CASSSALPQHF. The CDR3 DNA follows: TGTGCCAGCAGCTCCGCCTTGCCCCAGCATTTT.

This clonotype was recorded a few times. The CDR3 reads CASSHLPNEQFF. In nucleotides, the CDR3 is TGTGCCAGCAGCCACCTCCCCAATGAGCAGTTCTTC. The rearrangement joins TRBV7-2 to TRBJ2-1; no reliable D call. In germline, CDR1 is SGHTA, CDR2 FQGNSA. CDR3 length: 12 amino acids. The V and J ends lost 5 bases and 6 bases respectively, with 8 bases between them.

This clonotype was counted once. The genes are TRBV9 and TRBJ2-1, with D hard to call. Germline V CDR1 and CDR2: SGDLS, YYNGEE. The CDR3 extends over 14 amino acids. V gave up 3 bases and J gave up 5 bases, with 12 bases separating them. CDR3 coding DNA: TGTGCCAGCAGCGGGATTGAGTGGGACAATGAGCAGTTCTTC. Residues: CASSGIEWDNEQFF.

CDR3 loop: CASSQDSRGTDTQYF. The CDR3 region has the DNA TGTGCCAGCAGCCAAGATTCGCGGGGCACAGATACGCAGTATTTT. The rearrangement links TRBV4-2 to TRBJ2-3; D may be TRBD2 (5 bases). The V end lost 0 bases, the J end lost 1 base, and 8 bases lay between the germline ends. CDR3 length: 15 amino acids. CDR1 is LGHNA and CDR2 is YNFKEQ in the germline V gene.

This clonotype was seen a handful of times. This chain links TRBV7-2 with TRBJ1-2; D is possibly TRBD1 (5 bases). Deletions cut 1 base from V and 6 bases from J, with 15 bases between. This CDR3 is built from 15 residues. Looked up from germline, CDR1 is SGHTA and CDR2 is FQGNSA. In nucleotides, the CDR3 is TGTGCCAGCAGCTTAGTGGGACTTTCTGGGGATGGCTACACCTTC. Amino acid sequence: CASSLVGLSGDGYTF.

Of note for this clonotype: Being one base from a much bigger clone, this may be a read error. The rearrangement links TRBV9 to TRBJ2-7; the D gene is possibly TRBD2 (6 bases). The CDR3 consists of 13 residues. Trimming pared 4 bases from V and 2 bases from J, leaving 10 bases between. Per the germline V gene, CDR1 is SGDLS and CDR2 is YYNGEE. The CDR3 loop is CASSPPGAYEQYF. CDR3 sequence (DNA): TGTGCCAGCAGCCCCCCGGGGGCCTACGAGCAGTACTTC.

This clonotype was counted ten times or more. This chain uses TRBV3-1 with TRBJ2-3; 11 bases fit TRBD2. The CDR3 runs 16 residues. V lost 5 bases to trimming and J lost 0 bases; unmatched junction nucleotides: 4. Germline CDR1 reads LGHDT; CDR2 reads YNNKEL (reference sequence). CDR3 amino acids: CASSLTSGGSTDTQYF. The CDR3 DNA is TGTGCCAGCAGCTTAACTAGCGGGGGTAGCACAGATACGCAGTATTTT.

V and J are TRBV20-1 and TRBJ2-7; 7 bases align to TRBD1. Looked up from germline, CDR1 is DFQATT and CDR2 is SNEGSKA (reference sequence). The V and J ends lost 5 bases and 5 bases, in that order; junction bases with no gene match: 6. CDR3 length: 12 residues. Here the CDR3 reads CSARDSVHEQYF. DNA for the CDR3: TGCAGTGCTCGGGACAGCGTCCACGAGCAGTACTTC.

J is TRBJ2-5 and V is TRBV6-1, with D tentatively TRBD1 (6 bases). V lost 6 bases, J lost 1 base, and 12 bases lay in between. The CDR3 has 14 residues. Germline lookup yields CDR1 MNHNS and CDR2 SASEGT. The CDR3 region has the DNA TGTGCCAGCAGCGACGACAGGTTCCAAGAGACCCAGTACTTC. Translating it yields CASSDDRFQETQYF.

This clonotype was seen only a few times. The chain is built from TRBV11-2 and TRBJ2-1; D gene uncertain. The CDR3 loop spans 16 amino acids. V lost 4 bases and J 6 bases, leaving 19 bases between the germline ends. Germline values: CDR1 SGHAT, CDR2 FQNNGV. The CDR3 loop reads CASSSKNRPIGNEQFF. In nucleotides, the CDR3 is TGTGCCAGCAGCTCCAAGAACCGTCCGATAGGCAATGAGCAGTTCTTC.

Ten or more counts support this clonotype. This chain uses TRBV5-5 with TRBJ2-2, with unresolved D. Trimming took 0 bases from V and 4 from J, leaving 4 bases between them. The CDR3 is 13 amino acids. Germline V gene lookup returns CDR1 SGHKS and CDR2 YYEKEE (reference sequence). The CDR3 here is CASSLASTGELFF. For the CDR3, the DNA is TGTGCCAGCAGCTTGGCCAGCACCGGGGAGCTGTTTTTT.

The V gene is TRBV20-1, the J gene TRBJ2-7; D ambiguous. The CDR3 consists of 14 residues. Germline V gene sequence: CDR1 DFQATT, CDR2 SNEGSKA (reference sequence). The V end lost 3 bases, the J end lost 0 bases, and 12 bases lay between the germline ends. The CDR3 nucleotides read TGCAGTGCTAGGGCTGCTCAGAGCTCCTACGAGCAGTACTTC. It encodes CSARAAQSSYEQYF.

The chain employs TRBV7-8 and TRBJ2-3; either TRBD1 or TRBD2 may fit D (5 bases each). Trimming removed 5 bases at V and 1 base at J, with 13 bases between. CDR1 is SGHVS and CDR2 is FQNEAQ in the germline V gene. The CDR3 runs to 15 residues. In DNA, the CDR3 is TGTGCCAGCAGCCCGGCCCTGGGGGGCACAGATACGCAGTATTTT. It encodes CASSPALGGTDTQYF.

In DNA form, the CDR3 reads TGTGCCAGCAGCTTCGGCGGGTCCACCTACGAGCAGTACTTC. Protein: CASSFGGSTYEQYF. The rearrangement uses TRBV7-9 and TRBJ2-7; possibly TRBD2 for D (5 bases). The CDR3 runs to 14 residues. Germline V gene sequence: CDR1 SEHNR, CDR2 FQNEAQ (reference sequence). The V gene lost 3 bases and the J gene lost 2 bases, with 11 bases spanning the gap. The full variable domain, with the rest looked up from reference TRBV7-9 and TRBJ2-7, is DTGVSQNPRHKITKRGQNVTFRCDPISEHNRLYWYRQTLGQGPEFLTYFQNEAQLEKSRLLSDRFSAERPKGSFSTLEIQRTEQGDSAMYLCASSFGGSTYEQYFGPGTRLTVT.

This clonotype was seen at least ten times. This rearrangement joins TRBV20-1 to TRBJ2-5, with D possibly TRBD2 on 5 matching bases. The CDR3 is 15 residues long. Trimming took off 1 base at V and 2 bases at J, with 14 bases between the two ends. Germline CDR1 reads DFQATT; CDR2 reads SNEGSKA (reference sequence). The CDR3 spells CSARAFRTPQETQYF. CDR3 nucleotides: TGCAGTGCTAGAGCTTTCCGGACTCCTCAAGAGACCCAGTACTTC.

The chain uses TRBV28 and TRBJ2-4; D might be TRBD1 (6 bases). Trimming stripped 3 bases from V and 7 bases from J, with 16 bases between. The CDR3 sequence is 15 residues long. Germline CDR1 and CDR2: MDHEN and SYDVKM. CDR3 amino acids: CASSLRGQVRNIQYF. The DNA of the CDR3 is TGTGCCAGCAGTTTGAGGGGACAAGTGAGGAACATTCAGTACTTC.

V is TRBV6-5 and J is TRBJ2-1; tentative D call: TRBD2 (6 bases). From germline, CDR1 is MNHEY and CDR2 SVGAGI. CDR3 length: 17 amino acids. The V gene lost 4 bases and the J gene lost 4 bases, with 20 bases spanning the gap. CDR3 sequence: CASSSLPLGTPYNEQFF. The CDR3 DNA reads as TGTGCCAGCAGTTCCTTGCCCTTGGGGACTCCTTACAATGAGCAGTTCTTC.